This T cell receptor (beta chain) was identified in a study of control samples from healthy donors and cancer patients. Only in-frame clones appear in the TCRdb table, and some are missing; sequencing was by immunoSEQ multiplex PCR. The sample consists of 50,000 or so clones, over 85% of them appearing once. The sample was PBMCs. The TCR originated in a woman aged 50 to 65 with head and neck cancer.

The CDR3 loop is CSVEDLSGTPNYGYTF. The CDR3 DNA sequence: TGCAGCGTTGAAGATCTTTCGGGGACACCTAACTATGGCTACACCTTC. The rearrangement links TRBV29-1 to TRBJ1-2; D possibly corresponds to TRBD1 (6 bases). Germline V gene lookup returns CDR1 SQVTM and CDR2 ANQGSEA. The CDR3 has 16 residues. The ends were cut back, 0 bases at V and 0 bases at J, with 14 bases in the middle.